These 12 T cell receptor beta chains share one sample of origin, sequenced in a study of sequential checkpoint blockade in melanoma (dated by TCRdb to about 2019). Preparation of the library involved the immunoSEQ multiplex PCR assay. Imported from immuneACCESS, the table was reduced by TCRdb to in-frame sequences with V and J called. These copies leave out some clones; in studies compared against another copy, an unresolved V gene accounts for under half, and the cause of the remainder is not known. The sample profile shows approximately 21,000 clones; approximately 78% of them were found once. In total, the top ten clones hold around a tenth of the sample. The label giving this sample's treatment or condition can be read as: randomized to nivolumab then ipilimumab (arm A) or the reverse (arm B). Here the sequenced sample was CD8+ T cells sorted from blood (inferred from file names), taken from a patient given nivolumab and ipilimumab in sequence. The origin of the receptors is a human donor with melanoma.

J is TRBJ1-1 and V is TRBV6-5; 7 nucleotides align to TRBD1. Germline CDR1 is MNHEY and CDR2 is SVGAGI. Trimming at V came to 5 bases and at J to 0 bases, leaving 6 bases not matched to a gene. The CDR3 runs 15 residues. CDR3 amino acids: CASSPYRGVNTEAFF. The CDR3 coding sequence is TGTGCCAGCAGTCCCTACAGGGGTGTGAACACTGAAGCTTTCTTT.

A few counts support this clone. The J gene is TRBJ1-6, the V gene TRBV7-6, with D hard to call. Germline CDR1 is SGHVS and CDR2 is FNYEAQ. V was trimmed by 2 bases and J by 10 bases, leaving 9 bases between them. This CDR3 has 13 amino acids. The CDR3 is CASSLYGGSPLHF. In DNA form, the CDR3 reads TGTGCCAGCAGCTTATATGGAGGCTCACCCCTCCACTTT. The full variable domain, with the rest looked up from reference TRBV7-6 and TRBJ1-6, is GAGVSQSPRYKVTKRGQDVALRCDPISGHVSLYWYRQALGQGPEFLTYFNYEAQQDKSGLPNDRFSAERPEGSISTLTIQRTEQRDSAMYRCASSLYGGSPLHFGNGTRLTVT.

The chain is built from TRBV7-9 and TRBJ2-7, with TRBD1 identical over 9 bases. The J segment lost 3 bases and the V segment lost 1 base, leaving 1 base of the junction unmatched. This CDR3 region has 14 residues. The V gene's germline CDR1 is SEHNR and CDR2 FQNEAQ (reference sequence). As DNA, the CDR3 is TGTGCCAGCAGCTTAGAGACAGGGGGCTACGAGCAGTACTTC. Amino acid sequence: CASSLETGGYEQYF.

In its sample, this clone was seen a few times. The chain couples TRBV19 to TRBJ1-4; tentative D call: TRBD1 (6 bases). Trimming removed 6 bases at V and 5 bases at J, with 13 bases between. The CDR3 sequence is 14 residues long. Germline CDR1 is LNHDA and CDR2 is SQIVND (reference sequence). CDR3 amino acids: CASSNRVGNEKLFF. The CDR3 DNA reads TGTGCCAGTAGCAACAGGGTCGGGAATGAAAAACTGTTTTTT.

The chain employs TRBV6-1 and TRBJ1-2, with TRBD1 identical over 8 bases. This CDR3 comprises 15 residues. V lost 4 bases, J lost 2 bases, and 6 bases stayed unmatched. From germline, CDR1 is MNHNS and CDR2 SASEGT. The CDR3 spells CASSGPGQGNYGYTF. The CDR3 DNA follows: TGTGCCAGCAGTGGGCCTGGACAGGGCAACTATGGCTACACCTTC.

This chain connects TRBV11-1 to TRBJ2-3; D is undetermined. The CDR3 has 14 residues. Trimming took off 4 bases at V and 1 base at J, with 9 bases between the two ends. Germline V gene sequence: CDR1 SGHAT, CDR2 FQDESV (reference sequence). CDR3 sequence reads: CASSSNRGTDTQYF. The CDR3 DNA is TGTGCCAGCAGCTCTAACCGGGGCACAGATACGCAGTATTTT.

The chain uses TRBV28 and TRBJ1-5, with D perhaps TRBD1 (6 bases). V was trimmed by 5 bases and J by 3 bases, leaving 8 bases between them. Germline loops: CDR1 MDHEN, CDR2 SYDVKM. CDR3 length: 13 amino acids. CDR3 bases: TGTGCCAGCAGTGGACAGTTCAATCAGCCCCAGCATTTT. It yields the protein CASSGQFNQPQHF.

The chain is built from TRBV19 and TRBJ2-1, with 9 bases fitting TRBD2. V gave up 3 bases and J gave up 7 bases; unmatched junction bases: 4. The CDR3 runs 14 residues. Germline assignment: CDR1 LNHDA and CDR2 SQIVND (reference sequence). CDR3 residues: CASSMAGGRNEQFF. Written as DNA, the CDR3 is TGTGCCAGTAGTATGGCGGGAGGGAGAAATGAGCAGTTCTTC.

The V call is TRBV5-5, the J call TRBJ2-5; the match to TRBD1 covers 9 bases. The V gene end was trimmed by 5 bases and the J gene end by 0 bases; junction bases not matched to a gene: 5. This CDR3 comprises 15 residues. Germline values: CDR1 SGHKS, CDR2 YYEKEE (reference sequence). CDR3 DNA: TGTGCCAGCAGTCGCCGGGACAGGGACCAAGAGACCCAGTACTTC. Translating it yields CASSRRDRDQETQYF.

The chain links TRBV19 to TRBJ2-7; maybe TRBD2 (6 bases). The CDR3 spans 14 residues. The germline V and J ends were trimmed by 6 bases and 2 bases, with 14 bases remaining between them. The germline V gene has CDR1 LNHDA and CDR2 SQIVND (reference sequence). The CDR3 DNA is TGTGCCAGTAGCCCGACTAGTGGTACCTACGAGCAGTACTTC. Translation: CASSPTSGTYEQYF.

This CDR3 is CAWSKQDRAHEQYF. The CDR3 nucleotides are TGTGCCTGGAGTAAACAGGACAGGGCCCACGAGCAGTACTTC. The chain has TRBV30 and TRBJ2-7; 8 positions match TRBD1. Looked up from germline, CDR1 is GTSNPN and CDR2 is SVGIG (reference sequence). Germline trimming cut 2 bases from V and 5 bases from J; bases unmatched to any gene: 8. CDR3 size: 14 residues.

This sequence joins TRBV15 and TRBJ2-1; TRBD2 matches at 16 bases. Germline values: CDR1 LNHNV, CDR2 YYDKDF (reference sequence). The CDR3 is 16 residues long. V trimming: 3 bases; J trimming: 15 bases; junction bases outside the gene matches: 11. The CDR3 is CATSRGTGLAGGEGFF. The CDR3 coding sequence is TGTGCCACCAGCAGGGGTACGGGACTAGCGGGAGGGGAAGGGTTCTTC.